The 21 T cell receptor beta chains below were found in one sample sequenced in a study of T cells in Graves' hyperthyroidism and ophthalmopathy. RNA transcripts were the template for amplifying TCR beta CDR3 regions. Primed by the HTBI set, a first-round RT-PCR was run on the TCR CDR3. TCRdb fed the multiplex PCR reads into MiXCR, producing one record per CDR3 protein. The table has hundreds of thousands of distinct CDR3 sequences, around 13% seen once. Material: blood. The receptor source for this set is a woman between 45 and 65 years old with Graves' ophthalmopathy.

Many counts were recorded for this clonotype. The CDR3 DNA reads TGTGCCAGCAGCGGGGCTATAACAGGGACCTATAATTCACCCCTCCACTTT. Translating gives CASSGAITGTYNSPLHF. The V gene is TRBV9, the J gene TRBJ1-6, with D possibly being TRBD1 (6 bases). The V gene's germline CDR1 is SGDLS and CDR2 YYNGEE. The CDR3 is made up of 17 amino acids. The V end was cut by 3 bases, the J end by 2 bases, with 15 bases between.

This clonotype was recorded many times. The rearrangement joins TRBV20-1 to TRBJ2-7; 8 nucleotides agree with TRBD1. Trimming removed 5 bases from V and 6 bases from J; junction bases left unmatched: 9. CDR3 length: 13 amino acids. Germline lookup yields CDR1 DFQATT and CDR2 SNEGSKA (reference sequence). The CDR3 is CSAPKGQGSEQYF. CDR3 sequence (DNA): TGCAGTGCTCCCAAAGGACAGGGAAGCGAGCAGTACTTC.

This clonotype was seen repeatedly, ten times or more. This chain uses TRBV28 with TRBJ1-2; D may be TRBD1 (6 bases). The germline V gene encodes CDR1 MDHEN and CDR2 SYDVKM. CDR3 length: 15 amino acids. Trimming removed 4 bases from V and 2 bases from J, with 14 bases in between. Written as DNA, the CDR3 is TGTGCCAGCAGTTACCCTCTCGGGGGCAACTATGGCTACACCTTC. As protein: CASSYPLGGNYGYTF.

There are a few counts of this clonotype. The chain combines TRBV5-1 with TRBJ2-5; 7 nucleotides match TRBD2. The ends lost 4 bases at V and 2 bases at J; junction bases unmatched: 8. CDR1 and CDR2 (germline): SGHRS, YFSETQ. CDR3 size: 15 residues. The chain's CDR3 is CASSVWTRPQETQYF. CDR3 coding DNA: TGCGCCAGCAGCGTCTGGACTAGACCGCAAGAGACCCAGTACTTC.

At least ten counts were recorded for this clonotype. The J gene is TRBJ1-3, the V gene TRBV28, with D unclear. Germline V gene data show CDR1 as MDHEN and CDR2 as SYDVKM. Trimming removed 5 bases at V and 4 bases at J, with 12 bases between. The CDR3 loop spans 14 amino acids. Here the CDR3 DNA reads TGTGCCAGCAGTCCTGGGTCTAGGGGAAACACCATATATTTT. This encodes CASSPGSRGNTIYF.

The chain joins TRBV30 to TRBJ1-2; D unresolved. In germline, CDR1 is GTSNPN, CDR2 SVGIG (reference sequence). Trimming removed 5 bases from V and 4 bases from J, with 17 bases in between. The CDR3 loop spans 14 amino acids. The CDR3 loop is CAWSKGRNFYGYTF. The CDR3 DNA reads as TGTGCCTGGTCAAAGGGCCGAAACTTCTATGGCTACACCTTC.

As to this clonotype: This may stem from a read error, because a much larger clone lies one nucleotide away. The chain is built from TRBV28 and TRBJ2-2, with D possibly matching TRBD2 (6 bases). Germline assignment: CDR1 MDHEN and CDR2 SYDVKM. V was pared by 6 bases and J by 3 bases, with 14 bases between. CDR3 length equals 15 residues. CDR3 coding DNA: TGTGCCAGCAGACCGGGACTTGCGGACACCGGGGAGCTGTTTTTT. Its protein is CASRPGLADTGELFF. Together with reference TRBV28 and TRBJ2-2, the CDR3 gives the full variable domain: DVKVTQSSRYLVKRTGEKVFLECVQDMDHENMFWYRQDPGLGLRLIYFSYDVKMKEKGDIPEGYSVSREKKERFSLILESASTNQTSMYLCASRPGLADTGELFFGEGSRLTVL.

This clonotype was seen only a few times. The rearrangement uses TRBV5-1 and TRBJ2-2, with 10 nucleotides matching TRBD2. Trimming cost V 3 bases and J 7 bases; bases outside gene matches: 6. The CDR3 runs to 15 residues. The V gene's germline CDR1 is SGHRS and CDR2 YFSETQ. CDR3 loop: CASSSSSGRGGELFF. DNA for the CDR3: TGCGCCAGCAGCTCGTCTAGCGGGAGAGGCGGGGAGCTGTTTTTT.

Ten or more counts support this clonotype. The chain joins TRBV4-3 to TRBJ2-3, with unresolved D. In germline, CDR1 is LGHNA, CDR2 YSLEER. The CDR3 is 14 residues long. Trimming took 0 bases from V and 5 from J, leaving 9 bases between them. DNA of the CDR3: TGCGCCAGCAGCCAAGAATCGTATGGAGATACGCAGTATTTT. It translates to CASSQESYGDTQYF.

This clonotype was seen more than once but under ten times. The rearrangement links TRBV7-9 to TRBJ2-7; possibly TRBD2 for D (5 bases). Looked up from germline, CDR1 is SEHNR and CDR2 is FQNEAQ (reference sequence). CDR3 length equals 15 residues. The V end was cut by 7 bases, the J end by 5 bases, with 21 bases between. The CDR3 reads CASIYPRGWLHEQYF. The CDR3 DNA sequence: TGTGCCAGCATCTATCCCCGGGGTTGGCTCCACGAGCAGTACTTC.

The table lists this clonotype with a few counts. This chain uses TRBV5-5 with TRBJ1-6, with unresolved D. The CDR3 totals 13 residues. V was pared by 2 bases and J by 11 bases, with 11 bases between. CDR1 and CDR2 (germline): SGHKS, YYEKEE (reference sequence). CDR3 sequence reads: CASSLVDDPPLHF. The CDR3 nucleotides are TGTGCCAGCAGCTTAGTCGATGATCCACCCCTCCACTTT.

This clonotype was found a few times. The CDR3 does not end in the conserved phenylalanine or tryptophan, so this is likely a read error. The CDR3 sequence is CASSPGTGISYGYTL. The CDR3, as DNA: TGTGCCAGCAGTCCCGGGACAGGGATATCCTATGGCTACACCCTC. This chain joins TRBV27 and TRBJ1-2; the match to TRBD1 covers 9 bases. The V segment lost 5 bases and the J segment 4 bases; nucleotides outside the gene matches: 8. Germline V lookup: CDR1 MNHEY, CDR2 SMNVEV (reference sequence). The CDR3 is 15 residues long.

The chain carries TRBV5-5 and TRBJ1-2; 8 nucleotides align to TRBD1. The CDR3 runs to 14 residues. The J segment lost 2 bases and the V segment lost 4 bases, leaving 4 bases of the junction unmatched. Germline V gene lookup returns CDR1 SGHKS and CDR2 YYEKEE (reference sequence). The CDR3 DNA reads as TGTGCCAGCAGCCACGGACAGGGAAACTATGGCTACACCTTC. Its translation: CASSHGQGNYGYTF.

A few counts support this clonotype. The chain joins TRBV5-1 to TRBJ2-5; 14 bases fit TRBD2. This CDR3 spans 17 amino acids. The germline CDR1 and CDR2 sequences are SGHRS and YFSETQ. Germline trimming cut 4 bases from V and 3 bases from J; bases unmatched to any gene: 8. CDR3 residues: CASSQGLAGEGEETQYF. CDR3 sequence (DNA): TGCGCCAGCAGCCAGGGACTAGCGGGAGAAGGGGAAGAGACCCAGTACTTC. The variable domain in full, completed from reference TRBV5-1 and TRBJ2-5, reads KAGVTQTPRYLIKTRGQQVTLSCSPISGHRSVSWYQQTPGQGLQFLFEYFSETQRNKGNFPGRFSGRQFSNSRSEMNVSTLELGDSALYLCASSQGLAGEGEETQYFGPGTRLLVL.

This clonotype was counted at least ten times. The chain couples TRBV7-6 to TRBJ2-2, with 9 bases identical to TRBD2. Looked up from germline, CDR1 is SGHVS and CDR2 is FNYEAQ. The CDR3 contains 15 residues. The ends lost 4 bases at V and 4 bases at J; junction bases unmatched: 4. CDR3 region: CASSYSGSGTGELFF. In nucleotides, the CDR3 is TGTGCCAGCAGCTATAGCGGGAGCGGCACCGGGGAGCTGTTTTTT.

This clonotype was detected only a few times. The chain combines TRBV6-4 with TRBJ2-3; D is undetermined. This CDR3 has 14 amino acids. Germline-derived CDR1 and CDR2 are MRHNA and SNTAGT. V was pared by 0 bases and J by 0 bases, with 4 bases between. CDR3 protein: CASSDSSSTDTQYF. The CDR3 DNA sequence: TGTGCCAGCAGTGACTCGTCTAGCACAGATACGCAGTATTTT.

This clonotype was seen more than once but under ten times. The CDR3 loop is CASSILRRHGYTF. CDR3 DNA sequence: TGTGCCAGTAGTATTTTGAGGAGGCATGGCTACACCTTC. V is TRBV19 and J is TRBJ1-2; D ambiguous. Between the trimmed V and J ends, which lost 3 bases and 6 bases, there was a span of 11 bases. The germline V gene has CDR1 LNHDA and CDR2 SQIVND (reference sequence). This CDR3 region has 13 residues.

Ten or more counts support this clonotype. The J gene is TRBJ1-1, the V gene TRBV3-1; D is undetermined. CDR3 length: 14 amino acids. Germline loops: CDR1 LGHDT, CDR2 YNNKEL (reference sequence). V was pared by 1 base and J by 4 bases, with 10 bases between. The CDR3 sequence: CASSQVPGATEAFF. CDR3 coding DNA: TGTGCCAGCAGCCAAGTTCCGGGTGCCACTGAAGCTTTCTTT.

This clonotype was counted at least ten times. J is TRBJ2-7 and V is TRBV28, with D possibly TRBD1 on 5 matching bases. Germline V gene data show CDR1 as MDHEN and CDR2 as SYDVKM. The CDR3 spans 14 residues. Trimming removed 2 bases at V and 4 bases at J, with 12 bases between. The CDR3 DNA is TGTGCCAGCAGTTTAAAAGCCGCAGGGTACGAGCAGTACTTC. Protein product: CASSLKAAGYEQYF.

This clonotype was found many times. The chain recombines TRBV18 with TRBJ1-1; D may be TRBD1 (5 bases). The V end was cut by 2 bases, the J end by 1 base, with 8 bases between. Germline V gene sequence: CDR1 KGHSH, CDR2 LQKENI. This CDR3 is built from 14 residues. The DNA of the CDR3 is TGTGCCAGCTCACCAGTAACAGGGAACACTGAAGCTTTCTTT. Translated, it gives CASSPVTGNTEAFF.

The V call is TRBV29-1, the J call TRBJ2-1, with 8 bases matching TRBD2. This CDR3 region has 14 residues. Per germline, CDR1 SQVTM and CDR2 ANQGSEA. Trimming cost V 3 bases and J 6 bases; bases outside gene matches: 7. DNA of the CDR3: TGCAGCGTTGACCGGACTAGCAGGAGCAATGAGCAGTTCTTC. Its translation: CSVDRTSRSNEQFF.